Sequencing of this T cell receptor (beta chain) was carried out in a study of T-cell reconstitution after alpha-beta-depleted transplantation in children. Study outcomes and limitations: Roughly two months post-transplant, alpha-beta T cells reportedly originated from several hundred graft clones that had expanded.

V lost 3 bases to trimming and J lost 2 bases, with 12 bases between them. CDR3 size: 15 residues. Preparation of the TCRbeta library used unique molecular identifiers. TCRdb independently ran MiXCR on the PCR reads; one entry per CDR3 protein. The sample includes about 980,000 distinct CDR3 sequences, roughly 29% seen only once; the top ten take about 28%. This clonotype was seen repeatedly, ten times or more. The antigen is not known. The chain has TRBV12-3 or TRBV12-4 and TRBJ2-3, with D unclear. This material consisted of PBMCs, mostly from graft donor cells, taken 360 days after TCRalphabeta/CD19-depleted stem cell transplant. The receptor's source is a boy younger than two who had a stem cell transplant for SCID, so the T cells may come from the graft donor. CDR3 in amino acids: CASSFSGLSTDTQYF. In DNA form, the CDR3 reads TGTGCCAGCAGTTTCTCTGGCCTATCCACAGATACGCAGTATTTT.